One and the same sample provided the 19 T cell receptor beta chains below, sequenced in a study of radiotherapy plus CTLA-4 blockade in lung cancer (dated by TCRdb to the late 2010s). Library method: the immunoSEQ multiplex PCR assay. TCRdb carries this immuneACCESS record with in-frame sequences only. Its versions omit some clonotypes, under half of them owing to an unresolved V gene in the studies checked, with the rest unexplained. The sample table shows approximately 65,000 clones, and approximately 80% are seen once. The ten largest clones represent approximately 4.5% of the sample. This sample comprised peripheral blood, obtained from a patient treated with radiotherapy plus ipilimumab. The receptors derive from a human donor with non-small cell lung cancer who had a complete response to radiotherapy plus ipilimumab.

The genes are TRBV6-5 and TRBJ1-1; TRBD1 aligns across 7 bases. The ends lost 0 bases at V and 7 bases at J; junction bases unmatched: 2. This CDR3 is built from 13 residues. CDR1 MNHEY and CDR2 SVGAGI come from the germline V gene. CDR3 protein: CASSYSRQGEAFF. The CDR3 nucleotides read TGTGCCAGCAGTTACTCGCGACAGGGTGAAGCTTTCTTT.

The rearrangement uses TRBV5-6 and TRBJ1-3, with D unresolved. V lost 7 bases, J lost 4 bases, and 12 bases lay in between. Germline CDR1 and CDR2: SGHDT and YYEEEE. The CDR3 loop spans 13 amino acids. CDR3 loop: CASGLIWGNTIYF. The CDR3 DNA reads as TGTGCCAGCGGCCTGATTTGGGGAAACACCATATATTTT. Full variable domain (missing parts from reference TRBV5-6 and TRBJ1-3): DAGVTQSPTHLIKTRGQQVTLRCSPKSGHDTVSWYQQALGQGPQFIFQYYEEEERQRGNFPDRFSGHQFPNYSSELNVNALLLGDSALYLCASGLIWGNTIYFGEGSWLTVV.

The CDR3 region has the DNA TGTGCCAGCAGCGTAGGAACTGATCAGCCCCAGCATTTT. Translated: CASSVGTDQPQHF. The chain is built from TRBV7-8 and TRBJ1-5; D is undetermined. The CDR3 has 13 amino acids. The V end lost 5 bases, the J end lost 5 bases, and 10 bases lay between the germline ends. Germline values: CDR1 SGHVS, CDR2 FQNEAQ.

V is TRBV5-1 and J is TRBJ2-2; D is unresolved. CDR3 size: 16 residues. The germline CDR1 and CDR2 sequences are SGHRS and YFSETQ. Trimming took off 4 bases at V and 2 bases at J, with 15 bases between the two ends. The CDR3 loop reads CASSPLGTPNTGELFF. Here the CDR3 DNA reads TGCGCCAGCAGCCCCCTCGGCACACCCAACACCGGGGAGCTGTTTTTT.

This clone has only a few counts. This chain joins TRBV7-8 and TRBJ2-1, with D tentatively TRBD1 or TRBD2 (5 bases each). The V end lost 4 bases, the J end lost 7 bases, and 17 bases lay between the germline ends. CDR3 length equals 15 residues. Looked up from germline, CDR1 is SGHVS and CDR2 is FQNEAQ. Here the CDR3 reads CASSSRGSMINEQFF. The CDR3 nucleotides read TGTGCCAGCAGCTCCCGGGGCAGCATGATTAATGAGCAGTTCTTC.

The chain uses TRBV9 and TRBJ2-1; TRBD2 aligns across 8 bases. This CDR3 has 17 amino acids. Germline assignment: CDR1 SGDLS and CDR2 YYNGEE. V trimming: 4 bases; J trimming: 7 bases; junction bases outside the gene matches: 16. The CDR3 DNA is TGTGCCAGCAGCCTCGGGGGTAGCGGGAAGGTCTGGAATGAGCAGTTCTTC. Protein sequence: CASSLGGSGKVWNEQFF.

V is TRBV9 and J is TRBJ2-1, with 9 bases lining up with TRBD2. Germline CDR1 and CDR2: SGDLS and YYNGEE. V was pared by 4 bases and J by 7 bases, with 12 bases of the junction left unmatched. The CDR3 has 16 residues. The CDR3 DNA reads TGTGCCAGCAGCCCCCGTGGTAGCGGGGGCCTTAATGAGCAGTTCTTC. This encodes CASSPRGSGGLNEQFF.

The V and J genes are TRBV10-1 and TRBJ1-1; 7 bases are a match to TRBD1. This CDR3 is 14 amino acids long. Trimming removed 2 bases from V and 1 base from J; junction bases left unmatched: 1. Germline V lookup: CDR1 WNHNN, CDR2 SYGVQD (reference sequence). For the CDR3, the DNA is TGCGCCAGCAGTGAGAGGGACAGGAACACTGAAGCTTTCTTT. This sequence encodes CASSERDRNTEAFF.

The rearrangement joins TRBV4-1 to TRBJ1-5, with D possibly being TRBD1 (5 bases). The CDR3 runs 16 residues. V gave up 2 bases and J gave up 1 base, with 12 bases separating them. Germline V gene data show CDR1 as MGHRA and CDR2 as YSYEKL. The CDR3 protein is CASSQQGWESNQPQHF. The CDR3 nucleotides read TGCGCCAGCAGCCAACAGGGTTGGGAGAGCAATCAGCCCCAGCATTTT.

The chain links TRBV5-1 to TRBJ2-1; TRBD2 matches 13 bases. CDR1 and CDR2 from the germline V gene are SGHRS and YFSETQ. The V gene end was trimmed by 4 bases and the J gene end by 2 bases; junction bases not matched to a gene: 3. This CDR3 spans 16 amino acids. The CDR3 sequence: CASSVGLAGAYNEQFF. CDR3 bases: TGCGCCAGCAGCGTAGGACTAGCGGGGGCCTACAATGAGCAGTTCTTC.

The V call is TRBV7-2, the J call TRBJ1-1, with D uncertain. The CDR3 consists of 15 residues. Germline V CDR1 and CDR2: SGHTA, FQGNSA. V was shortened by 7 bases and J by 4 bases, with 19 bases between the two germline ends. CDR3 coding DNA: TGTGCCAGCAACTATATAATCCGGGCGGGCACTGAAGCTTTCTTT. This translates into CASNYIIRAGTEAFF.

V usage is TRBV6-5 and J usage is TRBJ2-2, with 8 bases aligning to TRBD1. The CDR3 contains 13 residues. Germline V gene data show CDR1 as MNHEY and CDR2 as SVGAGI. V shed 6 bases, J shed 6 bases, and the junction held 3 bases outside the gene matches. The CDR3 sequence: CASRRQGPGELFF. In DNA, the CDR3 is TGTGCCAGCAGGAGACAGGGGCCCGGGGAGCTGTTTTTT.

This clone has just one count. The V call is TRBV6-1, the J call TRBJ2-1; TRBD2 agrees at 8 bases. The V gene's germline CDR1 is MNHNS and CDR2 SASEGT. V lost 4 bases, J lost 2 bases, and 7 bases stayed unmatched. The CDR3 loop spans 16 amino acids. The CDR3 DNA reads TGTGCCAGCAGTGGAAAACTAGCGGAGACCTACAATGAGCAGTTCTTC. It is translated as CASSGKLAETYNEQFF.

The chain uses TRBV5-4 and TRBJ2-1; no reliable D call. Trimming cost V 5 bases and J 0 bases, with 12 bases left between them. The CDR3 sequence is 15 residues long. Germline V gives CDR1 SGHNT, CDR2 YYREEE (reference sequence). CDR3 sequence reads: CASSPDFYSYNEQFF. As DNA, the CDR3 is TGTGCCAGCAGTCCCGACTTCTACTCCTACAATGAGCAGTTCTTC.

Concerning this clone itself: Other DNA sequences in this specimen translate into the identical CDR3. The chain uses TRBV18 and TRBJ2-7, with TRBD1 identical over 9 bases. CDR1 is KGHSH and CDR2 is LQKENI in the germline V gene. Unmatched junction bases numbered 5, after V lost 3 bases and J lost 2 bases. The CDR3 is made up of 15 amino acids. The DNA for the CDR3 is TGTGCCAGCTCACCCGGACAGGGGAGGACCTACGAGCAGTACTTC. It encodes CASSPGQGRTYEQYF.

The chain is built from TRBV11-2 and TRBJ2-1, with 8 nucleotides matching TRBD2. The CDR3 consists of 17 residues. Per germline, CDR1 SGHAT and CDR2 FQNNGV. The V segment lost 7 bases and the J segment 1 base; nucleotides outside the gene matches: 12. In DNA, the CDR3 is TGTGCCAGCAATGCGGGAGGCCGGCGTCGGTCCTACAATGAGCAGTTCTTC. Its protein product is CASNAGGRRRSYNEQFF.

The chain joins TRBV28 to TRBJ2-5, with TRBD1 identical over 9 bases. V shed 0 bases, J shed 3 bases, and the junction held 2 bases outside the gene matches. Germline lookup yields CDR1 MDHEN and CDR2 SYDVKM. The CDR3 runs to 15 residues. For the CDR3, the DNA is TGTGCCAGCAGTTTATGGACAGGGGGGAAAGAGACCCAGTACTTC. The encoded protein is CASSLWTGGKETQYF. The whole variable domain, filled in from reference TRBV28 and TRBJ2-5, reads DVKVTQSSRYLVKRTGEKVFLECVQDMDHENMFWYRQDPGLGLRLIYFSYDVKMKEKGDIPEGYSVSREKKERFSLILESASTNQTSMYLCASSLWTGGKETQYFGPGTRLLVL.

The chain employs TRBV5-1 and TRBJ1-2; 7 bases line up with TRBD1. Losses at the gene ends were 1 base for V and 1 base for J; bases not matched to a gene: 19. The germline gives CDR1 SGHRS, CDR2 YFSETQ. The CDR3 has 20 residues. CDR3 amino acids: CASSLIRRYPGTASNYGYTF. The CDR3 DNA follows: TGCGCCAGCAGCTTGATCCGGCGCTATCCCGGGACAGCGAGTAACTATGGCTACACCTTC.

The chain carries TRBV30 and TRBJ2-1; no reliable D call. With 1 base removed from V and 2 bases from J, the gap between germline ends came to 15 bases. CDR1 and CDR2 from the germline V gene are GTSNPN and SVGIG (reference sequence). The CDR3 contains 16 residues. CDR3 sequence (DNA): TGTGCCTGGAGTGCCATTGAGGCGTACGCCTACAATGAGCAGTTCTTC. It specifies CAWSAIEAYAYNEQFF.